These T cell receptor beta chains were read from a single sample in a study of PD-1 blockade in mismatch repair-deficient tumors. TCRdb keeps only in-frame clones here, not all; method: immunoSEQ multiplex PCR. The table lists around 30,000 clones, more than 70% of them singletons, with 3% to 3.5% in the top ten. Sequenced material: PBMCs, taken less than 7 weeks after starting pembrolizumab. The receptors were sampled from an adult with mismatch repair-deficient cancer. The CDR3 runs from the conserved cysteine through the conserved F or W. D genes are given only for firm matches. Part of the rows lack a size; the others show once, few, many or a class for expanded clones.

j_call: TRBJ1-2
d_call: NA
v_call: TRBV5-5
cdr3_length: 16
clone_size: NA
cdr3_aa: CASSYRGVAANYGYTF
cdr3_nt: TGTGCCAGCAGCTACCGAGGGGTAGCGGCTAACTATGGCTACACCTTC

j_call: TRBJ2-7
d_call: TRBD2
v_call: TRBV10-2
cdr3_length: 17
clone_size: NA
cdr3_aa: CASSSHLGAGGGYEQYF
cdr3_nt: TGCGCCAGCTCATCTCATTTGGGAGCGGGAGGGGGCTACGAGCAGTACTTC

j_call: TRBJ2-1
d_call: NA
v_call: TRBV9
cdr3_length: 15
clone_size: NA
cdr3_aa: CASSLGLSSYNEQFF
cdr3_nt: TGTGCCAGCAGCCTAGGACTGAGCTCCTACAATGAGCAGTTCTTC

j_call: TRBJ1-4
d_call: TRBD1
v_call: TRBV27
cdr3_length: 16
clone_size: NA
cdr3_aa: CASSLSRGTGTEKLFF
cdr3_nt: TGTGCCAGCAGTTTATCGCGGGGGACAGGGACTGAAAAACTGTTTTTT

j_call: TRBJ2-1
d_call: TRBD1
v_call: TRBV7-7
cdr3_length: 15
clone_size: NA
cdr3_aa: CASSLGQGAYNEQFF
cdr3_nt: TGTGCTAGCAGCTTAGGTCAGGGGGCCTACAATGAGCAGTTCTTC

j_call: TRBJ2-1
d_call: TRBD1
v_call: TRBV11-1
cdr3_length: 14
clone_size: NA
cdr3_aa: CATRPGQQYNEQFF
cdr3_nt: TGTGCCACAAGACCGGGACAGCAATACAATGAGCAGTTCTTC

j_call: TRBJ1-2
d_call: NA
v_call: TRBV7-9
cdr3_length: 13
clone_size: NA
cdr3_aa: CASSPDNYYGYTF
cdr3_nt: TGTGCCAGCAGCCCCGACAACTACTATGGCTACACCTTC

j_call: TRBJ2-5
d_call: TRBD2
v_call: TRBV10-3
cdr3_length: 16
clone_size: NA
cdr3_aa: CAISDPTLAGGETQYF
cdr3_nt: TGTGCCATCAGTGACCCCACACTAGCGGGAGGAGAGACCCAGTACTTC

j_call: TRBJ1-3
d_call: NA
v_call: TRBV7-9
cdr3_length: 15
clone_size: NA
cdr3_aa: CASSSAKSSGNTIYF
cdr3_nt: TGTGCCAGCAGCTCCGCCAAGAGCTCTGGAAACACCATATATTTT

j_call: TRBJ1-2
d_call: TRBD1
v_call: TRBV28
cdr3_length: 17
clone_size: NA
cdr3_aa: CASSLFEFRGPNYGYTF
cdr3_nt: TGTGCCAGCAGTTTATTTGAGTTTAGGGGGCCTAACTATGGCTACACCTTC

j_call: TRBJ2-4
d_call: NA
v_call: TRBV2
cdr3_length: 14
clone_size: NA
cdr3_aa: CASRGGADKNIQYF
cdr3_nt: TGTGCCAGCAGGGGGGGGGCGGATAAAAACATTCAGTACTTC

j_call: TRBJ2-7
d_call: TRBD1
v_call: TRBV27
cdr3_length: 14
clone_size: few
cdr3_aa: CASRLGQGAYEQYF
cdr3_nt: TGTGCCAGCAGACTGGGACAGGGGGCTTACGAGCAGTACTTC

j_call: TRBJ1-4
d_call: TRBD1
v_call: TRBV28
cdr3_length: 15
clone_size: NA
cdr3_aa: CASSFRTGGAEKLFF
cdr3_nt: TGTGCCAGCAGTTTTCGGACAGGGGGAGCTGAAAAACTGTTTTTT

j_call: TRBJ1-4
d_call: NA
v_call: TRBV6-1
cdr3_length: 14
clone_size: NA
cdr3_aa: CASSEAQGNEKLFF
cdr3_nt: TGTGCCAGCAGTGAAGCACAGGGTAATGAAAAACTGTTTTTT

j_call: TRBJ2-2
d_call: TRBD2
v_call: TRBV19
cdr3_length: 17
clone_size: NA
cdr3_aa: CASSIGRTSGTTGELFF
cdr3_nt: TGTGCCAGTAGTATCGGTAGGACTAGCGGGACCACCGGGGAGCTGTTTTTT

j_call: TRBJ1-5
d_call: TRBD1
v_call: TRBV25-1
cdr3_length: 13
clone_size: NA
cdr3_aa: CASSGGGWQPQHF
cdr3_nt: TGTGCCAGCTCGGGAGGGGGCTGGCAGCCCCAGCATTTT

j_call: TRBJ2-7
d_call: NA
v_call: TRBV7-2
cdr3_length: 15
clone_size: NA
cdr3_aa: CASSLASQGGYEQYF
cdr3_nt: TGTGCCAGCAGCTTAGCCTCCCAGGGAGGCTACGAGCAGTACTTC

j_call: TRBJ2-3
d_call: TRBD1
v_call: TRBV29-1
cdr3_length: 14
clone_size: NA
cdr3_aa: CSVSDRVYGDTQYF
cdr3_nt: TGCAGCGTATCGGACAGGGTGTATGGCGATACGCAGTATTTT

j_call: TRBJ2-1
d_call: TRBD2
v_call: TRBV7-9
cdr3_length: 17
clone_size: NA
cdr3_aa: CASSWGLAGAPLDEQFF
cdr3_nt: TGTGCCAGCAGCTGGGGACTAGCGGGAGCACCACTGGATGAGCAGTTCTTC

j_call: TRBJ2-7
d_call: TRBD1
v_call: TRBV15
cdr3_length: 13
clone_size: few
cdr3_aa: CATSRDSHRGQYF
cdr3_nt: TGTGCCACCAGCAGAGATTCCCACAGGGGGCAGTACTTC

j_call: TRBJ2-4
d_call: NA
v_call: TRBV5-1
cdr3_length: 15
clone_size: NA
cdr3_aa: CASSLGGWGFDIQYF
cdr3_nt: TGCGCCAGCAGCCTTGGGGGGTGGGGTTTTGACATTCAGTACTTC

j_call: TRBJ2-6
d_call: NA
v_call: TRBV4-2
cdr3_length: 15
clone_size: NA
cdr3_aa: CASSQGASGANVLTF
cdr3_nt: TGTGCCAGCAGCCAAGGAGCCTCTGGGGCCAACGTCCTGACTTTC

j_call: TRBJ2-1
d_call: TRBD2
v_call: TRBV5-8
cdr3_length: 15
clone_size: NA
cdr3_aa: CASSLGLAGYNEQFF
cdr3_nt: TGTGCCAGCAGCTTGGGACTAGCGGGCTACAATGAGCAGTTCTTC

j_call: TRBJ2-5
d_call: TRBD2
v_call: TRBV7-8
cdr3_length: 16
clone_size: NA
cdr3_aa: CASSFRASGSFETQYF
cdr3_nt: TGTGCCAGCAGCTTTCGGGCTAGCGGGAGTTTCGAGACCCAGTACTTC

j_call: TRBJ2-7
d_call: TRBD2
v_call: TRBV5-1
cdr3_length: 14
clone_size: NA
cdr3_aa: CASQETSGTYEQYF
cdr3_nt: TGCGCCAGCCAAGAGACTAGCGGGACCTACGAGCAGTACTTC

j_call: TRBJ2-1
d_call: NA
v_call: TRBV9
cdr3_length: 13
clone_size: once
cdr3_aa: CASSVQGGGEQFF
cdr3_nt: TGTGCCAGCAGCGTACAGGGGGGCGGGGAGCAGTTCTTC